These 14 T cell receptor beta chains were sequenced from one sample in a study of blood T cell repertoires in COVID-19. Clones were sequenced by immunoSEQ multiplex PCR, and TCRdb holds only the in-frame ones, with some missing. Here the sample spans under 200,000 clones, 70% to 90% being singletons. Specimen: PBMCs or T cells enriched from blood (not recorded which). These receptors were taken from a woman aged 45-59 years who had recovered from COVID-19.

The rearrangement links TRBV7-9 to TRBJ1-5, with D uncertain. Germline CDR1 and CDR2: SEHNR and FQNEAQ (reference sequence). V gave up 3 bases and J gave up 5 bases, with 5 bases separating them. This CDR3 contains 12 residues. CDR3 in DNA: TGTGCCAGCAGCTTTCAGGATCAGCCCCAGCATTTT. Translating gives CASSFQDQPQHF.

The J gene is TRBJ1-5, the V gene TRBV6-5; 10 bases are a match to TRBD1. The CDR3 runs to 15 residues. Germline V gives CDR1 MNHEY, CDR2 SVGAGI. Germline trimming cut 6 bases from V and 1 base from J; bases unmatched to any gene: 3. In nucleotides, the CDR3 is TGTGCCAGCAGAGGACAGGGGGTAAGCAATCAGCCCCAGCATTTT. Protein sequence: CASRGQGVSNQPQHF.

The chain has TRBV4-3 and TRBJ2-2; D remains ambiguous. The germline CDR1 and CDR2 sequences are LGHNA and YSLEER. The V end was cut by 3 bases, the J end by 2 bases, with 13 bases between. CDR3 length equals 16 residues. The CDR3: CASSQTRPANTGELFF. As DNA, the CDR3 is TGCGCCAGCAGCCAGACCAGGCCTGCAAACACCGGGGAGCTGTTTTTT.

The CDR3 protein is CASSFTDYSNQPQHF. DNA of the CDR3: TGTGCCAGTAGTTTTACAGACTATAGCAATCAGCCCCAGCATTTT. This chain uses TRBV19 with TRBJ1-5; D is uncertain. Trimming stripped 5 bases from V and 0 bases from J, with 11 bases between. Germline V CDR1 and CDR2: LNHDA, SQIVND (reference sequence). This CDR3 is 15 amino acids long.

CDR3 region: CASSLRSYSPLHF. CDR3 in DNA: TGTGCCAGCAGCCTCCGCAGTTATTCACCCCTCCACTTT. The chain links TRBV5-6 to TRBJ1-6; no definite D call. The CDR3 is 13 amino acids. Per germline, CDR1 SGHDT and CDR2 YYEEEE. Trimming took 4 bases from V and 8 from J, leaving 10 bases between them. Supplemented by reference TRBV5-6 and TRBJ1-6, the full variable domain reads DAGVTQSPTHLIKTRGQQVTLRCSPKSGHDTVSWYQQALGQGPQFIFQYYEEEERQRGNFPDRFSGHQFPNYSSELNVNALLLGDSALYLCASSLRSYSPLHFGNGTRLTVT.

The chain links TRBV7-8 to TRBJ1-2; TRBD1 aligns across 7 bases. J lost 4 bases, V lost 3 bases, and 5 bases had no gene match. This CDR3 has 14 residues. In germline, CDR1 is SGHVS, CDR2 FQNEAQ. CDR3 region: CASSFTGDGYGYTF. Written as DNA, the CDR3 is TGTGCCAGCAGCTTTACAGGGGATGGCTATGGCTACACCTTC.

This chain links TRBV5-1 with TRBJ2-3; 9 bases map to TRBD1. The CDR3 covers 18 residues. Per germline, CDR1 SGHRS and CDR2 YFSETQ. V gave up 2 bases and J gave up 5 bases; unmatched junction bases: 15. The CDR3 spells CASSLSPRTGQGIDTQYF. CDR3 sequence (DNA): TGCGCCAGCAGCTTATCCCCCCGTACGGGACAGGGAATAGATACGCAGTATTTT.

This clone has only a few counts. V and J are TRBV4-2 and TRBJ1-2; no firm D call. Trimming cost V 0 bases and J 4 bases, with 9 bases left between them. CDR1 and CDR2 from the germline V gene are LGHNA and YNFKEQ. The CDR3 extends over 14 amino acids. CDR3 DNA: TGTGCCAGCAGCCAAGATGGCCTGATCTATGGCTACACCTTC. Translating it yields CASSQDGLIYGYTF.

The gene calls are TRBV19 and TRBJ1-2; TRBD1 matches at 7 bases. With 9 bases clipped from V and 8 bases from J, the junction kept 18 bases outside the gene matches. Germline V gene lookup returns CDR1 LNHDA and CDR2 SQIVND (reference sequence). The CDR3 is 15 residues long. CDR3 bases: TGTGCCAGCCTCGGGTTGAAGGGGGCGCAACAAGGCTACACCTTC. Translating gives CASLGLKGAQQGYTF.

The gene calls are TRBV5-4 and TRBJ2-3, with 7 bases identical to TRBD2. Germline-derived CDR1 and CDR2 are SGHNT and YYREEE (reference sequence). The CDR3 runs to 14 residues. V shed 1 base and J 2 bases; nucleotides not matched to a gene: 1. The CDR3: CASSLSGDTDTQYF. The DNA of the CDR3 is TGTGCCAGCAGCTTGAGCGGGGACACAGATACGCAGTATTTT.

The genes are TRBV30 and TRBJ1-5, with 7 bases fitting TRBD1. CDR3 length: 13 residues. With 3 bases clipped from V and 4 bases from J, the junction kept 3 bases outside the gene matches. Germline V lookup: CDR1 GTSNPN, CDR2 SVGIG (reference sequence). CDR3 sequence (DNA): TGTGCCTGGAGGGGACAGACTAATCAGCCCCAGCATTTT. Its translation: CAWRGQTNQPQHF.

J is TRBJ2-2 and V is TRBV28; 10 positions match TRBD1. The CDR3 has 14 amino acids. Germline lookup yields CDR1 MDHEN and CDR2 SYDVKM. With 10 bases clipped from V and 5 bases from J, the junction kept 7 bases outside the gene matches. CDR3 amino acids: CATRDRGRTGELFF. CDR3 bases: TGTGCCACCAGGGACAGGGGAAGGACCGGGGAGCTGTTTTTT.

The rearrangement joins TRBV19 to TRBJ1-1, with a possible D match to TRBD1 (5 bases). This CDR3 region has 15 residues. Per the germline V gene, CDR1 is LNHDA and CDR2 is SQIVND (reference sequence). Trimming cost V 5 bases and J 1 base, with 14 bases left between them. The CDR3, as DNA: TGTGCCAGTAGTGAGCCCAGGGAGGGGAACACTGAAGCTTTCTTT. Translation: CASSEPREGNTEAFF.

The chain uses TRBV19 and TRBJ1-5; possible D gene TRBD1, 5 bases. This CDR3 has 15 residues. V was trimmed by 3 bases and J by 6 bases, leaving 15 bases between them. Germline CDR1 is LNHDA and CDR2 is SQIVND (reference sequence). DNA of the CDR3: TGTGCCAGTAGTATTGAGCAGGGTTTTTTTCAGCCCCAGCATTTT. Translation gives CASSIEQGFFQPQHF.